Below are 16 T cell receptor beta chains sequenced from a single sample in a study of shared clonotypes between healthy human individuals. The naive CD8 population came from CD45RO-negative cells selected for CCR7, without terminally differentiated effector memory CD45RA+ cells. Libraries were prepared by immunoSEQ multiplex PCR; TCRdb keeps only in-frame clonotypes and omits some of them. The sample lists about 2 million clones; just under 95% were seen once. Sequencing input: naive CD8+ T cells sorted from blood. All receptors come from a man aged 18 to 35 in good health.

A note on this clone: This same CDR3 is encoded by further DNA sequences in the sample. The gene calls are TRBV28 and TRBJ2-7, with D possibly TRBD1 on 5 matching bases. Trimming pared 7 bases from V and 3 bases from J, leaving 10 bases between. Germline V gene data show CDR1 as MDHEN and CDR2 as SYDVKM. The CDR3 is 12 residues long. The CDR3: CASTGDSYEQYF. The CDR3 bases are TGTGCCAGCACCGGCGACAGCTACGAGCAGTACTTC.

About this clone itself: This specimen includes other DNA sequences encoding the same CDR3. The genes are TRBV6-5 and TRBJ2-3, with no clear D. V gave up 3 bases and J gave up 5 bases, with 6 bases separating them. The CDR3 totals 12 residues. From germline, CDR1 is MNHEY and CDR2 SVGAGI. CDR3 amino acids: CASSYSGDTQYF. The DNA of the CDR3 is TGTGCCAGCAGTTATTCAGGAGATACGCAGTATTTT.

The genes are TRBV4-3 and TRBJ2-2; D gene ambiguous. Germline values: CDR1 LGHNA, CDR2 YSLEER. V was clipped by 0 bases and J by 1 base, with 6 bases between them. The CDR3 consists of 15 residues. DNA of the CDR3: TGCGCCAGCAGCCAAGAGGGCGGGAACACCGGGGAGCTGTTTTTT. Its translation: CASSQEGGNTGELFF.

The chain employs TRBV27 and TRBJ1-4; TRBD1 aligns across 7 bases. The V and J ends lost 5 bases and 8 bases, in that order; junction bases with no gene match: 14. This CDR3 contains 16 residues. Looked up from germline, CDR1 is MNHEY and CDR2 is SMNVEV (reference sequence). In DNA form, the CDR3 reads TGTGCCAGCAGTCCTCGACAGGGAGCAGGGTCGGAAAAACTGTTTTTT. Protein sequence: CASSPRQGAGSEKLFF.

The chain uses TRBV2 and TRBJ2-7, with D tentatively TRBD1 or TRBD2 (5 bases each). The germline gives CDR1 SNHLY, CDR2 FYNNEI. V gave up 7 bases and J gave up 2 bases, with 21 bases separating them. CDR3 length: 16 amino acids. The CDR3 region has the DNA TGTGCCAGCACCCCCCTTTCCGGCCTGGGGGCCTACGAGCAGTACTTC. The encoded protein is CASTPLSGLGAYEQYF.

The chain joins TRBV10-2 to TRBJ2-7; D unclear. The CDR3 has 13 residues. Trimming took off 2 bases at V and 6 bases at J, with 11 bases between the two ends. The germline V gene has CDR1 WSHSY and CDR2 SAAADI. The DNA of the CDR3 is TGCGCCAGCAGTGAGCCCCAGGAATTCGAGCAGTACTTC. This encodes CASSEPQEFEQYF.

This chain links TRBV27 with TRBJ1-4; D possibly corresponds to TRBD1 (5 bases). The CDR3 is 14 amino acids. V lost 8 bases and J 3 bases, leaving 13 bases between the germline ends. Germline V gene lookup returns CDR1 MNHEY and CDR2 SMNVEV (reference sequence). The CDR3 protein is CASAQVGANEKLFF. CDR3 nucleotides: TGTGCCAGCGCCCAGGTGGGGGCTAATGAAAAACTGTTTTTT.

V gene TRBV6-6 combines with J gene TRBJ1-2; 7 bases fit TRBD1. This CDR3 is built from 14 residues. Germline V gene sequence: CDR1 MNHNY, CDR2 SVGAGI (reference sequence). V shed 11 bases, J shed 6 bases, and the junction held 15 bases outside the gene matches. CDR3 loop: CACTTGEWANGYTF. The CDR3 DNA reads TGTGCCTGTACAACAGGGGAATGGGCGAATGGCTACACCTTC.

This chain joins TRBV10-3 and TRBJ1-5; D uncertain. The V end was cut by 3 bases, the J end by 7 bases, with 19 bases between. CDR3 length equals 16 residues. Germline-derived CDR1 and CDR2 are ENHRY and SYGVKD. The CDR3 coding sequence is TGTGCCATCAGTGACCCAGGAGACGGGTACGGACAGCCCCAGCATTTT. Translating it yields CAISDPGDGYGQPQHF.

The chain links TRBV5-1 to TRBJ2-1; D gene uncertain. V lost 1 base to trimming and J lost 8 bases, with 19 bases between them. The CDR3 has 16 amino acids. Germline-derived CDR1 and CDR2 are SGHRS and YFSETQ. CDR3 in amino acids: CASSLSGNTPWDEQFF. The CDR3 DNA is TGCGCCAGCAGCTTGTCTGGGAACACCCCATGGGATGAGCAGTTCTTC.

Concerning this clone: This sample includes further DNA sequences coding for the same CDR3. The genes are TRBV4-1 and TRBJ2-5, with D possibly being TRBD1 (6 bases). This CDR3 region has 15 residues. Germline-derived CDR1 and CDR2 are MGHRA and YSYEKL. Trimming stripped 3 bases from V and 1 base from J, with 12 bases between. The CDR3 loop reads CASSQETGIQETQYF. In DNA form, the CDR3 reads TGCGCCAGCAGCCAGGAGACAGGTATCCAAGAGACCCAGTACTTC.

The gene calls are TRBV11-2 and TRBJ2-7; 8 nucleotides align to TRBD1. The CDR3 sequence is 14 residues long. The V and J ends lost 5 bases and 2 bases, in that order; junction bases with no gene match: 5. The V gene's germline CDR1 is SGHAT and CDR2 FQNNGV. The DNA of the CDR3 is TGTGCCAGCAGCCTCCAACAGGGGGCCTACGAGCAGTACTTC. It is translated as CASSLQQGAYEQYF.

The CDR3 coding sequence is TGCGCCAGCAGCCACCGGGACGGAATAAATTCACCCCTCCACTTT. This translates into CASSHRDGINSPLHF. This chain joins TRBV4-1 and TRBJ1-6; tentatively, D is TRBD1 (5 bases). This CDR3 has 15 residues. Trimming left V 3 bases short and J 7 bases short, with 13 bases between. Per the germline V gene, CDR1 is MGHRA and CDR2 is YSYEKL.

The V call is TRBV2, the J call TRBJ2-7; 10 nucleotides align to TRBD1. Looked up from germline, CDR1 is SNHLY and CDR2 is FYNNEI. The ends lost 2 bases at V and 11 bases at J; junction bases unmatched: 9. This CDR3 region has 14 residues. CDR3 protein: CASSEIFDGTGEYF. DNA of the CDR3: TGTGCCAGCAGTGAAATCTTCGACGGGACAGGGGAGTACTTC.

Comment on this clone: Distinct nucleotide sequences in the sample also encode this CDR3. The chain combines TRBV9 with TRBJ2-1; D gene ambiguous. V shed 0 bases and J shed 0 bases, with 7 bases lying between them. CDR1 is SGDLS, CDR2 YYNGEE, per germline. The CDR3 length is 15 residues. For the CDR3, the DNA is TGTGCCAGCAGCGTAGAATGGGGCTCCTACAATGAGCAGTTCTTC. Its protein is CASSVEWGSYNEQFF.

CDR3: CASIDIRANSPLHF. DNA of the CDR3: TGTGCCAGCATAGATATCAGGGCCAATTCACCCCTCCACTTT. V is TRBV6-1 and J is TRBJ1-6, with D perhaps TRBD1 (5 bases). The germline V and J ends were trimmed by 7 bases and 7 bases, with 14 bases remaining between them. Germline CDR1 MNHNS, CDR2 SASEGT. The CDR3 is 14 residues long.